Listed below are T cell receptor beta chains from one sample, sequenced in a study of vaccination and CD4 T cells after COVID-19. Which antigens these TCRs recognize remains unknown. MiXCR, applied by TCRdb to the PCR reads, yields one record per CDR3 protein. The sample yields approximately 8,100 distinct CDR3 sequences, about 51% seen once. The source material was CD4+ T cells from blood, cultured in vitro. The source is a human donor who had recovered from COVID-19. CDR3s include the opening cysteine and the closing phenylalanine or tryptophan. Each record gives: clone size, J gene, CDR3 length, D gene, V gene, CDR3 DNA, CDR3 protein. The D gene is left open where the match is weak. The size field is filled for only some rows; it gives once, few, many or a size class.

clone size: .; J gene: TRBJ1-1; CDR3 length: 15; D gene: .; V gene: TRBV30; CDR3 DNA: TGTGCCTGGAGTCCTACAAGTAGTAGCCCCAGGATGGCTTTCTTT; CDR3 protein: CAWSPTSSSPRMAFF
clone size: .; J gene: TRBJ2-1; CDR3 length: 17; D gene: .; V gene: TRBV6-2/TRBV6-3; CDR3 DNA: TGTGCCAGCAGTTACAAGGCGGGAAAATGGTCCTACAATGAGCAGTTCTTC; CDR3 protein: CASSYKAGKWSYNEQFF
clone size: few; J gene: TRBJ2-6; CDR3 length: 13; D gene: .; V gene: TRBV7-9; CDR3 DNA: TGTGCCAGCAGCTTGGGAGGGGCCAACGTCCTGACTTTC; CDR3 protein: CASSLGGANVLTF
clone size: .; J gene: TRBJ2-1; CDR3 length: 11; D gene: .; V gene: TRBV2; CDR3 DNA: TGTGCCAGCAGACGTGAAAGGGGGCAGTTCTTC; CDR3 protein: CASRRERGQFF
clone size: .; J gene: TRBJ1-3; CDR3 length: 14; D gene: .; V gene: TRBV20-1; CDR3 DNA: TGCAGTGCTATTATGGGGAATACTGGAAACACCATATATTTT; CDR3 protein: CSAIMGNTGNTIYF
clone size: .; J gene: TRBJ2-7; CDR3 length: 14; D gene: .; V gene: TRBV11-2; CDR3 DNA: TGTGCCAGCAGCTTATTCAGCGGCAACTACGAGCAGTACTTC; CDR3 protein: CASSLFSGNYEQYF
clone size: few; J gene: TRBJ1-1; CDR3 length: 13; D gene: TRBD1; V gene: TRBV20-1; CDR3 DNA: TGCAGTGCTAGTAGTCTGACAGGGGGCAAAGCTTTCTTT; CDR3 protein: CSASSLTGGKAFF
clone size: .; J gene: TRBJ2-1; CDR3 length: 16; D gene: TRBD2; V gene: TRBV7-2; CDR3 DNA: TGTGCCAGCAGCTTAGATGGCGGGAGGAGATACAATGAGCAGTTCTTC; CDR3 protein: CASSLDGGRRYNEQFF
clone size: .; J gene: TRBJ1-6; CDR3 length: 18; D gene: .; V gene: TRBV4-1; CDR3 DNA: TGCGCCAGCAGCCAAGATGGGGTGAAATACTCCTATAATTCACCCCTCCACTTT; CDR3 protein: CASSQDGVKYSYNSPLHF
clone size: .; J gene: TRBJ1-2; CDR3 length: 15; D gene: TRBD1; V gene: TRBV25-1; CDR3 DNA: TGTGCCAGCAGTGAAGGGTTGGGGACAGGGGGCAGTTGGACCTTC; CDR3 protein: CASSEGLGTGGSWTF
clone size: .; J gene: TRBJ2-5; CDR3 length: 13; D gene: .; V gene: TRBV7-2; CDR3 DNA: TGTGCAAGCAGCTTAGTATACAGGGAGACCCAGTACTTC; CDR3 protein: CASSLVYRETQYF
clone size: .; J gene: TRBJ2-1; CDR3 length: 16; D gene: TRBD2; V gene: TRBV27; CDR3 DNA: TGTGCCAGCAGTTCGCTGACTAGCGGGGGGGCAAATGAGCAGTTCTTC; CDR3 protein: CASSSLTSGGANEQFF
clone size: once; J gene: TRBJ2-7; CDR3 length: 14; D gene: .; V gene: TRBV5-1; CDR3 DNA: TGCGCCAGCAGCACTACAGGGTTGCCCTACGAGCAGTACTTC; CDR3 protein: CASSTTGLPYEQYF
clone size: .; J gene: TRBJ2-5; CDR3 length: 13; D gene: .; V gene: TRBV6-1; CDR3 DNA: TGTGCCAGCAGCTCTAGCGACCCGGAGACCCAGTACTTC; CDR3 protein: CASSSSDPETQYF
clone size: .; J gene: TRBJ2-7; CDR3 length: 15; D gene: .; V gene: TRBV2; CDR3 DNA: TGTGCCAGCAGTGGGGCAGGTTCCCTCGGGTACGAGCAGTACTTC; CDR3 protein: CASSGAGSLGYEQYF
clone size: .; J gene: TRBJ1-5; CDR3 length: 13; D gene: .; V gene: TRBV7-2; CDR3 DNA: TGTGCCAGCAACCCCAATCCTGGTCAGCCCCAGCATTTT; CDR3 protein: CASNPNPGQPQHF
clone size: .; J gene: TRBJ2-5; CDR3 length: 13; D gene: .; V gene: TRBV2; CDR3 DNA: TGTGCCAGCAGTAGGGAGCGACAAGAGACCCAGTACTTC; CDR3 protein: CASSRERQETQYF
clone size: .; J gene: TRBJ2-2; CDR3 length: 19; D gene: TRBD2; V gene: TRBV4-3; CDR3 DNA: TGCGCCAGCAGCCAAAGCCAGGTGGGACTAGCGGGATACACCGGGGAGCTGTTTTTT; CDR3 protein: CASSQSQVGLAGYTGELFF
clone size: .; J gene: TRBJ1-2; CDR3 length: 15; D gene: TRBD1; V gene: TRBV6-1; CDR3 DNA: TGTGCCAGCAGTGAAAGGACAGGGTATGACTATGGCTACACCTTC; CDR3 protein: CASSERTGYDYGYTF
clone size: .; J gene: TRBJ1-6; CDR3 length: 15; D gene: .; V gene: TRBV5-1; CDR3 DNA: TGCGCCAGCAGGACAGGAAGCTCCTATAATTCACCCCTCCACTTT; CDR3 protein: CASRTGSSYNSPLHF
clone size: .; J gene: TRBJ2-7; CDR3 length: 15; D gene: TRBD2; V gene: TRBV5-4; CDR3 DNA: TGTGCCAGCAGCTTGGTAGCGGGAACCCCGGACGAGCAGTACTTC; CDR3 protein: CASSLVAGTPDEQYF
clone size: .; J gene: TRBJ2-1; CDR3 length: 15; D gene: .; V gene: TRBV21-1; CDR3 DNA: TGTGCCAGCAGCGCGAGCGGGAGGGCCTACAATGAGCAGTTCTTC; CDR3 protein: CASSASGRAYNEQFF
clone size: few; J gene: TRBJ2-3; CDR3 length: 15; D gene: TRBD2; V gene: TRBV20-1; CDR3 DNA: TGCAGTGCGCGAATAGCGGGAGGGAAGTTAGATACGCAGTATTTT; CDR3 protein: CSARIAGGKLDTQYF
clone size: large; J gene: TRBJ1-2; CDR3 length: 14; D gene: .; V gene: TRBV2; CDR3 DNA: TGTGCCAGCAGTGAAGAGTCAGTTTTCTATGGCTACACCTTC; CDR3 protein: CASSEESVFYGYTF
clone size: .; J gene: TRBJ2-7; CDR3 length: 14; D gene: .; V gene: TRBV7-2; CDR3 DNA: TGTGCCAGCAGCTTAGGGGTTAGCGGATACGAGCAGTACTTC; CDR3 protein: CASSLGVSGYEQYF
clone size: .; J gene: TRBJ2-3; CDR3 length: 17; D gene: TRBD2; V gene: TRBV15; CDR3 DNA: TGTGCCACCAGCAGAGGGGATGGGCGGGAGGCCACAGATACGCAGTATTTT; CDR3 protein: CATSRGDGREATDTQYF
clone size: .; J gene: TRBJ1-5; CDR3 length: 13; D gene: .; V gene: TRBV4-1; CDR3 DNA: TGCGCCAGCAGCCACCAACCAGATCAGCCCCAGCATTTT; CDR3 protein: CASSHQPDQPQHF
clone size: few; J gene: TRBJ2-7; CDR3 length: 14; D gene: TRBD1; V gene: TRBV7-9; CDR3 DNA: TGTGCCAGCACCAGACGGGCAGGGGGCTACGAGCAGTACTTC; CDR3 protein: CASTRRAGGYEQYF
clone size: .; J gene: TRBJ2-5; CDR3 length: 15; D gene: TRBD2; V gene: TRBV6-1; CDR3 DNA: TGTGCCAGCAGCGACACTAGCGGGAATGGAGAGACCCAGTACTTC; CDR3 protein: CASSDTSGNGETQYF
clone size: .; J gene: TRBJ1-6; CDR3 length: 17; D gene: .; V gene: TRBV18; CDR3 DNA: TGTGCCAGCTCACCAAGGAGTTTGGGGACGTCGGGCTCACCCCTCCACTTT; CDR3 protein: CASSPRSLGTSGSPLHF
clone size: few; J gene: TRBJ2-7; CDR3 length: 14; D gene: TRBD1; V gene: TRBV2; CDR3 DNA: TGTGCCAGCAGGATGGGACAGGGGAGCTACGAGCAGTACTTC; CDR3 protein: CASRMGQGSYEQYF
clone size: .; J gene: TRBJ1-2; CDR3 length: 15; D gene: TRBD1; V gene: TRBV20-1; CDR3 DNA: TGCAGTGCTAGACCCACAGGGGGCCCTAACTATGGCTACACCTTC; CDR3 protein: CSARPTGGPNYGYTF
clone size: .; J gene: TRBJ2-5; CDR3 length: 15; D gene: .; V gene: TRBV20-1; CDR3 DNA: TGCAGTGCTAGAGTCCGGCGGGGCGGGCAAGAGACCCAGTACTTC; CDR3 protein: CSARVRRGGQETQYF